The following is a T cell receptor (beta chain) sequence with its context. Primers used in a second PCR of about 7 to 12 cycles were a sample-barcoded 5' primer and a J-beta primer mix. Tags on each cDNA molecule came from a template-switch adaptor with 12 random nucleotides. CDR3-containing paired-end reads numbered at least 2.5 million in each sample. TCRdb itself ran the 5' RACE reads through MiXCR, one entry per CDR3 protein. The data contain some 1.8 million distinct CDR3 sequences, approximately 39% of them seen just once; the ten biggest clones take up roughly 23%. This specimen belongs to a study of blood T cells in healthy people across ages. As for the study in general: Researchers report that template switching captured about one barcoded beta molecule per two T cells.

V dropped 1 base and J dropped 8 bases, with 21 bases sitting between them. CDR3 length: 16 amino acids. Germline loops: CDR1 SGHRS, CDR2 YFSETQ. This clonotype was obtained from a human donor in good health. The V gene is TRBV5-1, the J gene TRBJ1-2, with D possibly matching TRBD1 (5 bases). Specimen: blood. The CDR3 loop is CASSLREPGASWGYTF. CDR3 nucleotide sequence: TGCGCCAGCAGCTTGCGAGAACCCGGGGCTTCTTGGGGCTACACCTTC.